The clone carrying this T cell receptor beta chain was found a few times. Antigen: not known. The source of the sample is a study of post-analysis software for immune sequencing data. Study observations and caveats: There were roughly 5 TRBV segments more frequent in patients than controls, and TRBV5-6, TRBV5-1 and TRBV20-1 were among them.

The germline V and J ends were trimmed by 7 bases and 2 bases, with 11 bases remaining between them. Per the germline V gene, CDR1 is SQVTM and CDR2 is ANQGSEA. CDR3 size: 13 residues. Presence of unique molecular identifiers characterized the TCR beta cDNA libraries. In TCRdb, the PCR reads were re-called with MiXCR into one record per CDR3 protein. The sample contains approximately 180,000 distinct CDR3 sequences, around 30% of which appear only once. V usage is TRBV29-1 and J usage is TRBJ2-2; D is perhaps TRBD1 (5 bases). This TCR came from a girl under 18 with multiple sclerosis. The specimen sequenced was blood. The CDR3 DNA reads as TGCAGCGCCACAGGCATAAACACCGGGGAGCTGTTTTTT. Protein product: CSATGINTGELFF.